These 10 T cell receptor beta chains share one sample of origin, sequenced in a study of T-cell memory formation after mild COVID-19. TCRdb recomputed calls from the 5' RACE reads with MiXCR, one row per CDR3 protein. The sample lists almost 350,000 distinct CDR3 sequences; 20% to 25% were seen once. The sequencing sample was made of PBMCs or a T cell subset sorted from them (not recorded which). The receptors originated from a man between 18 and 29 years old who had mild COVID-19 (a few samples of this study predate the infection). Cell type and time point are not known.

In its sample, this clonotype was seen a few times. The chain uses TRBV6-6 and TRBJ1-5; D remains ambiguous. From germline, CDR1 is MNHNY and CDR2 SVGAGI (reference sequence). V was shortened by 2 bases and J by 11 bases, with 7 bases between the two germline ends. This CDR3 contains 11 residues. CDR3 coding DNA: TGTGCCAGCAGTTACCCGGGTTCCCAGCATTTT. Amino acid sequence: CASSYPGSQHF.

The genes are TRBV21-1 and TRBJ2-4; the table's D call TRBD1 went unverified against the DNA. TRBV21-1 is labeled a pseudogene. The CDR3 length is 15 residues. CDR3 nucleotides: TGTGCCAGTCTAGGGGGCGCAATCGGCAAAAACATTCAGTACTTC. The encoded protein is CASLGGAIGKNIQYF.

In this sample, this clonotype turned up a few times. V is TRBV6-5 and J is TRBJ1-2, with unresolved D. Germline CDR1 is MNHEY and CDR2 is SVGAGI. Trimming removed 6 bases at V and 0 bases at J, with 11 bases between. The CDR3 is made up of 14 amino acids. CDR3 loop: CASRALGSNYGYTF. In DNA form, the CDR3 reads TGTGCCAGCAGGGCCCTCGGTTCTAACTATGGCTACACCTTC.

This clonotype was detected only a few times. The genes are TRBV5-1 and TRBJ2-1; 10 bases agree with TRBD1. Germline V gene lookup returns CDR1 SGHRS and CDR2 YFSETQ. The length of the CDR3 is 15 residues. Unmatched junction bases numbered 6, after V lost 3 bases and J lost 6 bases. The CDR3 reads CASSSRQGAINEQFF. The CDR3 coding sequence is TGCGCCAGCAGCTCCCGACAGGGGGCTATCAATGAGCAGTTCTTC.

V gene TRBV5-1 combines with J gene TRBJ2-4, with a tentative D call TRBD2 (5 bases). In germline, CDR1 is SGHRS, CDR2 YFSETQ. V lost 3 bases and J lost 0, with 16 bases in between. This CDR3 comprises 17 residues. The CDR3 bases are TGCGCCAGCAGCTCGGGGTCCTCCCCCCTAGCCAAAAACATTCAGTACTTC. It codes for CASSSGSSPLAKNIQYF. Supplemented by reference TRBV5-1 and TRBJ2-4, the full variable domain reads KAGVTQTPRYLIKTRGQQVTLSCSPISGHRSVSWYQQTPGQGLQFLFEYFSETQRNKGNFPGRFSGRQFSNSRSEMNVSTLELGDSALYLCASSSGSSPLAKNIQYFGAGTRLSVL.

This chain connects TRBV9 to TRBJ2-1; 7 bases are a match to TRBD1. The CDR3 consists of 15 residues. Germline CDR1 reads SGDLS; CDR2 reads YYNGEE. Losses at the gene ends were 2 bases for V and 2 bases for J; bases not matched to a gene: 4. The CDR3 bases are TGTGCCAGCAGCGTTCAGGGGGTAACCTACAATGAGCAGTTCTTC. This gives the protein CASSVQGVTYNEQFF.

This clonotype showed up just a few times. For the CDR3, the DNA is TGTGCCAGCAGCTCGGACCCTGGGTTCTATGGCTACACCTTC. Protein product: CASSSDPGFYGYTF. The chain links TRBV7-8 to TRBJ1-2, with D unresolved. CDR1 is SGHVS and CDR2 is FQNEAQ in the germline V gene. V was pared by 4 bases and J by 4 bases, with 13 bases between. CDR3 length equals 14 residues.

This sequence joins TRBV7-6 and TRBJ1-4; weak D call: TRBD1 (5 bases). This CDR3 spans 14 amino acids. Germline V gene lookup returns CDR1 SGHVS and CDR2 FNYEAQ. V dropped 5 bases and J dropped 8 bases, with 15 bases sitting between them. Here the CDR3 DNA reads TGTGCCAGCAGCCCACTAGGGGTTAGGGAAAAACTGTTTTTT. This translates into CASSPLGVREKLFF.

CDR3 residues: CASSLSRGRESNEKLFF. The CDR3 DNA is TGTGCCAGCAGCTTATCCAGGGGGCGCGAGTCTAATGAAAAACTGTTTTTT. This chain links TRBV7-8 with TRBJ1-4, with 8 bases that match TRBD1. This CDR3 has 17 amino acids. After removal of 2 bases from V and 3 bases from J, the junction contained 8 bases not matched to a gene. CDR1 and CDR2 from the germline V gene are SGHVS and FQNEAQ.

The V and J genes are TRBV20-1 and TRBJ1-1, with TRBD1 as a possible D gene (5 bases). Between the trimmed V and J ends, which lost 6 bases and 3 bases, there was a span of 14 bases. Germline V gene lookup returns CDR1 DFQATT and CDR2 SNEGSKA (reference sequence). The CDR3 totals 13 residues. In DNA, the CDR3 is TGCAGTGCCTTTCCTCAGGGAGACACTGAAGCTTTCTTT. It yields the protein CSAFPQGDTEAFF.